The 10 T cell receptor beta chains in this list originate from one sample, sequenced in a study of regulatory T cells in long-lasting Graves disease. The time point is: newly diagnosed GD, antithyroid drugs for less than 3 months. After RNA was extracted from PBMCs, the TCR library was made from it. The authors built TCR beta libraries using iRepertoire HTBI primers and Arm-PCR of CDR3 regions. TCRdb analysed the multiplex PCR reads with MiXCR anew, one entry per CDR3 protein. The data show about 620,000 distinct CDR3 sequences, with approximately 15% seen just once and approximately 18% held by the top ten. These data were also filed under a second study, of T cells in Graves' hyperthyroidism and ophthalmopathy.

The material sequenced was peripheral blood mononuclear cells (PBMCs), taken at new diagnosis, from a patient treated with antithyroid drugs. These receptors came from a young woman with Graves disease.

V usage is TRBV4-2 and J usage is TRBJ2-3, with TRBD2 matching over 9 bases. The germline gives CDR1 LGHNA, CDR2 YNFKEQ. The V segment lost 4 bases and the J segment 2 bases; nucleotides outside the gene matches: 7. This CDR3 has 16 residues. CDR3 DNA sequence: TGTGCCAGCAGCCCGTCGGGGACTAGCCCCACAGATACGCAGTATTTT. The encoded protein is CASSPSGTSPTDTQYF.

Ten or more counts support this clonotype. The chain employs TRBV3-1 and TRBJ2-7, with unresolved D. CDR3 length: 15 amino acids. V was clipped by 1 base and J by 6 bases, with 16 bases between them. Germline CDR1 LGHDT, CDR2 YNNKEL (reference sequence). The CDR3 DNA follows: TGTGCCAGCAGCCAAGCGTTGCTAGTTGGTTCCGAGCAGTACTTC. Its translation is CASSQALLVGSEQYF.

The chain employs TRBV6-5 and TRBJ1-1; D unclear. In germline, CDR1 is MNHEY, CDR2 SVGAGI. This CDR3 spans 15 amino acids. V was clipped by 2 bases and J by 0 bases, with 10 bases between them. CDR3 in amino acids: CASSYPRPMNTEAFF. CDR3 DNA: TGTGCCAGCAGTTACCCTAGGCCCATGAACACTGAAGCTTTCTTT.

In the case of this clonotype: This may come from a read error, since a much larger clone is one base off. The rearrangement links TRBV11-1 to TRBJ1-2; 8 bases match TRBD1. Germline CDR1 and CDR2: SGHAT and FQDESV (reference sequence). The CDR3 contains 13 residues. V gave up 5 bases and J gave up 8 bases; unmatched junction bases: 7. CDR3 coding DNA: TGTGCCAGCAGCCCCCAGGGGGCTCAGGGCTACACCTTC. Residues: CASSPQGAQGYTF.

This clonotype was observed a few times. At one end the junction does not follow the germline gene, possibly because of a read error. V usage is TRBV20-1 and J usage is TRBJ2-7; 9 bases map to TRBD2. CDR3 length: 13 residues. The germline gives CDR1 DFQATT, CDR2 SNEGSKA (reference sequence). CDR3 residues: CSAQKTSGDKVGF. CDR3 in DNA: TGCAGTGCCCAGAAGACTAGCGGCGATAAAGTAGGCTTC.

This clonotype was found many times. The chain combines TRBV28 with TRBJ1-1; TRBD1 matches 7 bases. With V trimmed by 5 bases and J by 0 bases, 12 bases remained unmatched. CDR3 length equals 17 residues. Germline-derived CDR1 and CDR2 are MDHEN and SYDVKM. In DNA form, the CDR3 reads TGTGCCAGCAGTAGGAGACAGGGACGAGGTATGAACACTGAAGCTTTCTTT. This gives the protein CASSRRQGRGMNTEAFF.

There are many counts of this clonotype. This sequence joins TRBV28 and TRBJ2-4; 9 bases align to TRBD1. The CDR3 totals 15 residues. The germline V gene has CDR1 MDHEN and CDR2 SYDVKM. J gave up 7 bases and V 4 bases, and 8 bases lay outside the gene matches. The CDR3 here is CASSSGGQGRNIQYF. DNA of the CDR3: TGTGCCAGCAGTTCCGGAGGACAGGGGCGGAACATTCAGTACTTC.

This clonotype was observed many times. CDR3 protein: CASTRLGSERYTF. Here the CDR3 DNA reads TGTGCCAGCACCCGTTTAGGATCTGAGCGCTACACCTTC. The rearrangement joins TRBV6-1 to TRBJ1-2; D is unclear. This CDR3 has 13 residues. CDR1 and CDR2 (germline): MNHNS, SASEGT. Trimming cost V 7 bases and J 9 bases, with 18 bases left between them.

In its sample, this clonotype was seen a few times. The CDR3, as DNA: TGCAGTGTACTAGCGGGATTCCAAGAGACCCAGTACTTC. It codes for CSVLAGFQETQYF. The chain employs TRBV20-1 and TRBJ2-5, with TRBD2 identical over 10 bases. From germline, CDR1 is DFQATT and CDR2 SNEGSKA (reference sequence). The CDR3 covers 13 residues. V lost 7 bases to trimming and J lost 1 base; unmatched junction nucleotides: 3.

This clonotype showed up many times. V is TRBV6-1 and J is TRBJ1-6, with 7 bases aligning to TRBD1. Trimming cost V 7 bases and J 7 bases; bases outside gene matches: 10. Per the germline V gene, CDR1 is MNHNS and CDR2 is SASEGT. CDR3 length: 15 amino acids. Here the CDR3 reads CASTLDRVGNSPLHF. In DNA form, the CDR3 reads TGTGCCAGCACCCTAGACAGGGTCGGAAATTCACCCCTCCACTTT.